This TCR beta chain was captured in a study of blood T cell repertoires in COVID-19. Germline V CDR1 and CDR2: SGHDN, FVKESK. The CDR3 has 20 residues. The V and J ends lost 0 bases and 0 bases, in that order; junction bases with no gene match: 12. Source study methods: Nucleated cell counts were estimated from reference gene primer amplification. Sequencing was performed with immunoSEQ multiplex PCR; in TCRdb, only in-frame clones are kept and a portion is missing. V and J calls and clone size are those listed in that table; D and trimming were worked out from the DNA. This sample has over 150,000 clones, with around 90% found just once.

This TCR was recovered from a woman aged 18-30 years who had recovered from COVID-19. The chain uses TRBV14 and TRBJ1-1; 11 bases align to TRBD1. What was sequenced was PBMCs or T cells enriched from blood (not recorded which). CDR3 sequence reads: CASSQDPGTGGNVMNTEAFF. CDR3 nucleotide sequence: TGTGCCAGCAGCCAAGATCCAGGGACAGGGGGTAATGTCATGAACACTGAAGCTTTCTTT.